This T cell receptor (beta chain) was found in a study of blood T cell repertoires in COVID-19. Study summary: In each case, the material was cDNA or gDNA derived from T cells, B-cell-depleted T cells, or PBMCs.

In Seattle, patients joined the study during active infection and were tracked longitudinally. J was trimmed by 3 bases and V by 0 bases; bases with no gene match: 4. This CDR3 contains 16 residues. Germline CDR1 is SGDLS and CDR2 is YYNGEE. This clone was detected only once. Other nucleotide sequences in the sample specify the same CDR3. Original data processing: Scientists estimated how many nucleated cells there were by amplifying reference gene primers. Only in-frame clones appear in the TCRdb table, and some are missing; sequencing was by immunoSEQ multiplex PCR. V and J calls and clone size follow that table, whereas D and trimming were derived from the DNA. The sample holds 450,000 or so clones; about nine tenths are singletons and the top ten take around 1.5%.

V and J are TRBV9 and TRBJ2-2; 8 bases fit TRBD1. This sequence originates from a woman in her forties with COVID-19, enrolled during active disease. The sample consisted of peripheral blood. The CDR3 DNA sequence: TGTGCCAGCAGCGTAGGACAGGGGCCCCACACCGGGGAGCTGTTTTTT. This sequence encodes CASSVGQGPHTGELFF.